This T cell receptor (beta chain) is from a study of blood T cell repertoires in COVID-19. Study as a whole: The origin of the acute and convalescent COVID-19 samples was the United States, Italy and Spain. In each case, the material was cDNA or gDNA derived from T cells, B-cell-depleted T cells, or PBMCs.

This CDR3 comprises 15 residues. Germline V gives CDR1 SGHVS, CDR2 FQNEAQ. V gave up 7 bases and J gave up 1 base; unmatched junction bases: 7. Original handling: Reference gene primer amplification gave estimated nucleated cell counts. Method: immunoSEQ multiplex PCR; TCRdb's copy keeps in-frame clones and lacks some. The DNA gave D and trimming, while V, J and clone size come from that table. The sample lists 450,000 to 500,000 clones, approximately 85% occurring once. The TCR comes from a human donor in a cohort sampled during active COVID-19. Sequenced material: peripheral blood. The rearrangement uses TRBV7-8 and TRBJ2-3; 8 bases are shared with TRBD2. The CDR3 spells CASNNRAGGTDTQYF. CDR3 DNA: TGTGCCAGCAATAACCGAGCGGGGGGCACAGATACGCAGTATTTT.